Listed here are 2 T cell receptor beta chains from one sample, sequenced in a study of regulatory T cells in long-lasting Graves disease (dated by TCRdb to about 2021). The time point label here, explained by the study, means: newly diagnosed GD, antithyroid drugs for less than 3 months. For both TCR sequencing and RNA sequencing, RNA was extracted from PBMCs using TRIzol. Library generation was performed with multiplex PCR. TCRdb shows the sequencer as Illumina HiSeq 4000. TCR beta libraries were built with iRepertoire HTBI primers and Arm-PCR amplification of CDR3 regions. TCRdb applied fastp at Q25 and MiXCR to the public reads, then kept only in-frame beta chains. Each record represents a unique CDR3 protein, reported with the most common genes and DNA among its rows. A total of approximately 470,000 distinct CDR3 sequences appear in this sample, under 20% of them only once. 10% to 15% of the sample comes from the top ten.

Another study also made use of these data, one on T cells in Graves' hyperthyroidism and ophthalmopathy.

The sequencing here drew on peripheral blood mononuclear cells (PBMCs), taken at new diagnosis, from a patient treated with antithyroid drugs. All receptors come from a man aged 40-50 years with Graves disease. Donor details come from another sample of the same person, matched by shared clones.

In the case of this clonotype: One junction end disagrees with the germline gene, perhaps due to a read error. This chain joins TRBV24-1 and TRBJ2-1; 8 positions agree with TRBD1. The CDR3 totals 13 residues. The germline gives CDR1 KGHDR, CDR2 SFDVKD. DNA for the CDR3: TGTGCCACCAGTGATTTATCGAGACAGGGGTTCCTCTTC. Its translation: CATSDLSRQGFLF.

This clonotype was seen repeatedly, ten times or more. The rearrangement uses TRBV11-2 and TRBJ1-1; 8 bases are shared with TRBD1. V lost 1 base, J lost 2 bases, and 6 bases stayed unmatched. The CDR3 loop spans 16 amino acids. CDR1 and CDR2 (germline): SGHAT, FQNNGV. The CDR3 DNA reads TGTGCCAGCAGCTTAGGGGACAGGCTATTAAACACTGAAGCTTTCTTT. It specifies CASSLGDRLLNTEAFF.